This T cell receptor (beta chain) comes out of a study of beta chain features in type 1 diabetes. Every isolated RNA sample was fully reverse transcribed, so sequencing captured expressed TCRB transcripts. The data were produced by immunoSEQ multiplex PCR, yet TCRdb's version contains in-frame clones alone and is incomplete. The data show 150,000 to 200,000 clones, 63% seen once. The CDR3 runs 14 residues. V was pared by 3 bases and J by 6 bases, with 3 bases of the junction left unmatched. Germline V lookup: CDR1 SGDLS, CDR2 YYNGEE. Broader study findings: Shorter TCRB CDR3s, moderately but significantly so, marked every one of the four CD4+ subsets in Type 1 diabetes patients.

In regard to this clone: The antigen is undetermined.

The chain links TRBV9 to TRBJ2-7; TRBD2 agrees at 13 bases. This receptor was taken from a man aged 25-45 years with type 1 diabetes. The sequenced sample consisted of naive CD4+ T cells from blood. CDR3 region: CASSARLAGGEQYF. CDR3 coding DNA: TGTGCCAGCAGCGCCCGACTAGCGGGGGGCGAGCAGTACTTC.